The following is a T cell receptor beta chain sequence with its context. The data originate from a study of blood T cell repertoires in COVID-19. Sequenced by immunoSEQ multiplex PCR; TCRdb stores in-frame clones only, minus some. Among hundreds of thousands of clones listed, about 90% were seen once. Sequencing was carried out using peripheral blood. This TCR came from a man in his sixties with COVID-19, enrolled during active disease.

The CDR3 region is CASSQAGLAGGYNEQFF. The CDR3, as DNA: TGCGCCAGCAGCCAAGCCGGCTTAGCGGGGGGGTACAATGAGCAGTTCTTC. The chain carries TRBV4-1 and TRBJ2-1; 11 nucleotides match TRBD2. Germline V lookup: CDR1 MGHRA, CDR2 YSYEKL. This CDR3 contains 17 residues. Trimming cost V 1 base and J 4 bases; bases outside gene matches: 6.